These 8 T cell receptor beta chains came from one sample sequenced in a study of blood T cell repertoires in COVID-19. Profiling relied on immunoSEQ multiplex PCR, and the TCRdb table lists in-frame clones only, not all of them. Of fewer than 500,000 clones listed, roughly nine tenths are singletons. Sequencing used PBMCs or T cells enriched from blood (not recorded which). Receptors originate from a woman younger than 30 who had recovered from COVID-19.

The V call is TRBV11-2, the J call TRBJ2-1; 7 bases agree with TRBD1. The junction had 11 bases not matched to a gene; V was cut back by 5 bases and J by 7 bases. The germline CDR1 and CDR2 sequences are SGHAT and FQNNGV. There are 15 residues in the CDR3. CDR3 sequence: CASSDPGTAGNEQFF. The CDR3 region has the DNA TGTGCCAGCAGCGACCCCGGGACAGCTGGGAATGAGCAGTTCTTC. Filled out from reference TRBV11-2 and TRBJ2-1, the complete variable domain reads EAGVAQSPRYKIIEKRQSVAFWCNPISGHATLYWYQQILGQGPKLLIQFQNNGVVDDSQLPKDRFSAERLKGVDSTLKIQPAKLEDSAVYLCASSDPGTAGNEQFFGPGTRLTVL.

DNA of the CDR3: TGTGCCAGCAGGGCCAATCCATTCCGGGACAGGGGGCAATTGGGCTACACCTTC. It codes for CASRANPFRDRGQLGYTF. The chain employs TRBV2 and TRBJ1-2; 12 bases match TRBD1. The CDR3 runs 18 residues. The trim removed 6 bases at V and 8 bases at J, leaving 19 bases unmatched. Germline values: CDR1 SNHLY, CDR2 FYNNEI.

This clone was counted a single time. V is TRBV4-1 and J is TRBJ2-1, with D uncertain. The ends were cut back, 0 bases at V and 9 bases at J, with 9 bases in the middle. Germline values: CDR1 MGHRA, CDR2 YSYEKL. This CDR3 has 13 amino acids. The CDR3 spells CASSQDPRVEQFF. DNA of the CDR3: TGCGCCAGCAGCCAAGACCCCCGGGTTGAGCAGTTCTTC.

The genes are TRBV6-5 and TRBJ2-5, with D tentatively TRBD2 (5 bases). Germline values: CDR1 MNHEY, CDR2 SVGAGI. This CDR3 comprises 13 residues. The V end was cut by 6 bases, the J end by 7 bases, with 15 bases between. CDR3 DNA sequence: TGTGCCAGCAGCCCCCCAGACGCGGGGACCCAGTACTTC. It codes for CASSPPDAGTQYF.

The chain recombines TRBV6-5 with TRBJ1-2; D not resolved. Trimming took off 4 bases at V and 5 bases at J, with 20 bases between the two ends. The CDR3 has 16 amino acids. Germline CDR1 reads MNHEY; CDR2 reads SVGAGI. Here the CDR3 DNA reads TGTGCCAGCAGTTCCGCATGGCAACGGGTCCTATATGGCTACACCTTC. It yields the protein CASSSAWQRVLYGYTF.

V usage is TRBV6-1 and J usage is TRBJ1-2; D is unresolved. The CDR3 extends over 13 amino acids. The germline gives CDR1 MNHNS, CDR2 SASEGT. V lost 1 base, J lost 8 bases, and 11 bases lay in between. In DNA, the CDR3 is TGTGCCAGCAGTGAAGGAGTTCACGGGGGCTACACCTTC. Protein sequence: CASSEGVHGGYTF.

The CDR3 DNA reads as TGTGCCAGTAGTACATCGGGAGTAAGCACAGATACGCAGTATTTT. Its protein product is CASSTSGVSTDTQYF. The chain links TRBV19 to TRBJ2-3, with D perhaps matching TRBD2 (6 bases). The CDR3 is made up of 15 amino acids. Between the trimmed V and J ends, which lost 4 bases and 0 bases, there was a span of 11 bases. CDR1 and CDR2 (germline): LNHDA, SQIVND (reference sequence).

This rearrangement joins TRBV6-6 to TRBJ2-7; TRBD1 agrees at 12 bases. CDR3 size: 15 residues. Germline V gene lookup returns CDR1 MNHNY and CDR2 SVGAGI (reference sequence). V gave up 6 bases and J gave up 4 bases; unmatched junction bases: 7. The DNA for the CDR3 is TGTGCCAGCAGAAATCCGGGACAGGGGGCTTACGAGCAGTACTTC. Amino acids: CASRNPGQGAYEQYF.